Listed here are 9 T cell receptor beta chains from one sample, sequenced in a study of T cells expressing NK-cell markers. From the 5' RACE reads, TCRdb lists one entry per CDR3 protein and no DNA. The listing contains about 550,000 distinct CDR3 sequences. Sequencing used blood T cells: a sorted CD56 or NKG2C T cell subset, CD4+ or CD8+ T cells, or bulk PBMC T cells (not recorded which). Receptors were obtained from a man aged 18 to 30 in good health.

This chain connects TRBV5-1 to TRBJ2-5; TCRdb reports TRBD1, a call that lacks DNA to check it against. Germline values: CDR1 SGHRS, CDR2 YFSETQ. CDR3 size: 15 residues. The CDR3 sequence is CASSLGRGLGETQYF.

This chain connects TRBV9 to TRBJ2-5; TCRdb's assignment of TRBD1 cannot be checked, as there is no DNA. The V gene's germline CDR1 is SGDLS and CDR2 YYNGEE. This CDR3 comprises 16 residues. CDR3 protein: CASSGAPGQSQETQYF.

The rearrangement uses TRBV29-1 and TRBJ2-1. CDR3 length equals 11 residues. Germline V gene lookup returns CDR1 SQVTM and CDR2 ANQGSEA. CDR3 in amino acids: CSVDDYEEQFF.

This CDR3 is CSARSLSSYNSPLHF. V gene TRBV20-1 combines with J gene TRBJ1-6. The CDR3 has 15 amino acids. Germline loops: CDR1 DFQATT, CDR2 SNEGSKA (reference sequence).

V gene TRBV7-7 combines with J gene TRBJ2-1. The CDR3 length is 15 residues. Germline-derived CDR1 and CDR2 are SSHAT and FNYEAQ (reference sequence). The CDR3 loop reads CASSTDLSSYNEQFF.

The gene calls are TRBV20-1 and TRBJ1-2. Germline CDR1 is DFQATT and CDR2 is SNEGSKA (reference sequence). CDR3 length: 13 amino acids. CDR3 residues: CSARVTANYGYTF.

The J gene is TRBJ2-5, the V gene TRBV25-1; absent DNA, TCRdb's TRBD2 call cannot be checked. Germline V gives CDR1 MGHDK, CDR2 SYGVNS. The CDR3 has 14 residues. CDR3 region: CASSRVGFQETQYF.

This rearrangement joins TRBV29-1 to TRBJ2-5; TCRdb calls TRBD1, which cannot be checked without DNA. The CDR3 totals 13 residues. Germline V gives CDR1 SQVTM, CDR2 ANQGSEA. CDR3 amino acids: CSFDRTPGETQYF.

V usage is TRBV3-1 and J usage is TRBJ2-6; TCRdb outputs TRBD2, but without DNA this stays unchecked. Germline values: CDR1 LGHDT, CDR2 YNNKEL (reference sequence). The length of the CDR3 is 16 residues. The CDR3 loop is CASSQVRRAGANVLTF.